One and the same sample provided the 30 T cell receptor beta chains below, sequenced in a study of blood T cell repertoires in COVID-19. Sequenced by immunoSEQ multiplex PCR; TCRdb stores in-frame clones only, minus some. The sample has over 150,000 clones, more than 70% seen once. Material for sequencing was PBMCs or T cells enriched from blood (not recorded which). These receptors originate from a man in his forties or fifties who had recovered from COVID-19.

This clone has only one observation. The rearrangement links TRBV27 to TRBJ1-6; perhaps TRBD1 as D (5 bases). The length of the CDR3 is 16 residues. Germline V CDR1 and CDR2: MNHEY, SMNVEV (reference sequence). The V end was cut by 2 bases, the J end by 10 bases, with 18 bases between. CDR3 loop: CASSLNQGPKGSPLHF. The CDR3 nucleotides read TGTGCCAGCAGTTTAAATCAGGGCCCCAAGGGGTCACCCCTCCACTTT.

This chain joins TRBV5-4 and TRBJ2-3; 12 positions match TRBD2. Germline V gives CDR1 SGHNT, CDR2 YYREEE (reference sequence). J lost 1 base, V lost 4 bases, and 1 base had no gene match. This CDR3 is 15 amino acids long. CDR3 protein: CASSRTSGGTDTQYF. The CDR3 region has the DNA TGTGCCAGCAGCAGGACTAGCGGGGGCACAGATACGCAGTATTTT.

This clone was observed a handful of times. The gene calls are TRBV30 and TRBJ2-6; 10 bases fit TRBD1. This CDR3 contains 19 residues. The germline CDR1 and CDR2 sequences are GTSNPN and SVGIG (reference sequence). J was trimmed by 2 bases and V by 2 bases; bases with no gene match: 12. The CDR3 coding sequence is TGTGCCTGGAGTCTCTTTAAGAGGACAGGGGGGACTGGGGCCAACGTCCTGACTTTC. This translates into CAWSLFKRTGGTGANVLTF.

This clone was counted only a few times. V and J are TRBV2 and TRBJ1-4, with a weak D call TRBD1 (6 bases). Looked up from germline, CDR1 is SNHLY and CDR2 is FYNNEI. The CDR3 loop spans 11 amino acids. V lost 7 bases and J 7 bases, leaving 7 bases between the germline ends. In DNA form, the CDR3 reads TGTGCCAGCATCAGGGGTGAAAAACTGTTTTTT. Protein product: CASIRGEKLFF. Full variable domain (rest looked up from reference TRBV2 and TRBJ1-4): EPEVTQTPSHQVTQMGQEVILRCVPISNHLYFYWYRQILGQKVEFLVSFYNNEISEKSEIFDDQFSVERPDGSNFTLKIRSTKLEDSAMYFCASIRGEKLFFGSGTQLSVL.

This chain joins TRBV28 and TRBJ2-1; D remains unclear. With 1 base removed from V and 1 base from J, the gap between germline ends came to 11 bases. Germline V gene lookup returns CDR1 MDHEN and CDR2 SYDVKM. CDR3 size: 16 residues. The DNA of the CDR3 is TGTGCCAGCAGTTTATCAGGTCCCAGGTCCTACAATGAGCAGTTCTTC. This gives the protein CASSLSGPRSYNEQFF. The whole variable domain, filled in from reference TRBV28 and TRBJ2-1, reads DVKVTQSSRYLVKRTGEKVFLECVQDMDHENMFWYRQDPGLGLRLIYFSYDVKMKEKGDIPEGYSVSREKKERFSLILESASTNQTSMYLCASSLSGPRSYNEQFFGPGTRLTVL.

The genes are TRBV10-3 and TRBJ2-3; 10 nucleotides match TRBD2. CDR3 length: 13 residues. The trim removed 10 bases at V and 6 bases at J, leaving 7 bases unmatched. Germline V gene sequence: CDR1 ENHRY, CDR2 SYGVKD. CDR3 nucleotide sequence: TGTGCCACCCAAGCGGGAGGGAGGGATACGCAGTATTTT. Its protein is CATQAGGRDTQYF.

The chain uses TRBV6-6 and TRBJ1-5; 7 positions agree with TRBD1. This CDR3 is built from 15 residues. Germline trimming cut 5 bases from V and 3 bases from J; bases unmatched to any gene: 7. Germline assignment: CDR1 MNHNY and CDR2 SVGAGI (reference sequence). The CDR3 region has the DNA TGTGCCAGCAGTCCCGAGACAGGGCTCAATCAGCCCCAGCATTTT. As protein: CASSPETGLNQPQHF.

This clone came up once. The chain employs TRBV6-6 and TRBJ2-4; D perhaps matches TRBD1 (5 bases). V lost 5 bases to trimming and J lost 2 bases, with 19 bases between them. CDR1 is MNHNY and CDR2 is SVGAGI in the germline V gene (reference sequence). This CDR3 spans 17 amino acids. CDR3 sequence: CASSLRREGVTKNIQYF. In nucleotides, the CDR3 is TGTGCCAGCAGTCTACGGCGTGAAGGGGTAACCAAAAACATTCAGTACTTC.

This rearrangement joins TRBV5-4 to TRBJ2-1, with 10 bases matching TRBD2. The CDR3 sequence is 16 residues long. J gave up 4 bases and V 0 bases, and 4 bases lay outside the gene matches. The germline CDR1 and CDR2 sequences are SGHNT and YYREEE (reference sequence). The CDR3, as DNA: TGTGCCAGCAGCTTGGTGGCTAGCGGGAGTTACAATGAGCAGTTCTTC. Its translation: CASSLVASGSYNEQFF.

Points on this clone: One junction end does not reproduce the germline sequence, and a read error may be involved. This sequence joins TRBV5-4 and TRBJ2-5, with D tentatively TRBD1 (5 bases). CDR1 is SGHNT and CDR2 is YYREEE in the germline V gene (reference sequence). This CDR3 has 12 residues. CDR3 sequence reads: CASSLAGQGRDF. CDR3 coding DNA: TGTGCCAGCAGCTTGGCCGGGCAGGGTAGGGACTTC.

The gene calls are TRBV19 and TRBJ1-5, with no clear D. The CDR3 contains 12 residues. Germline V gene data show CDR1 as LNHDA and CDR2 as SQIVND (reference sequence). The V and J ends lost 7 bases and 3 bases respectively, with 7 bases between them. CDR3 in DNA: TGTGCCAGTAAGGACTCCAATCAGCCCCAGCATTTT. This translates into CASKDSNQPQHF.

The V call is TRBV7-3, the J call TRBJ2-2, with a weak D call TRBD1 (7 bases). The ends were cut back, 5 bases at V and 6 bases at J, with 16 bases in the middle. Germline CDR1 and CDR2: SGHTA and FQGTGA. The CDR3 covers 15 residues. The chain's CDR3 is CASSVNRGGAGELFF. DNA of the CDR3: TGTGCCAGCAGCGTAAACAGGGGAGGAGCCGGGGAGCTGTTTTTT.

V and J are TRBV3-1 (or the pseudogene TRBV3-2) and TRBJ2-2; tentative D call: TRBD1 (5 bases). There are 14 residues in the CDR3. V was cut by 7 bases and J by 5 bases, with 14 bases left in between. Germline V gene data show CDR1 as LGHDT and CDR2 as YNNKEL (reference sequence). DNA of the CDR3: TGTGCCAGCACCCCAGCTAGGGGTACCGGGGAGCTGTTTTTT. Translated, it gives CASTPARGTGELFF.

The chain uses TRBV20-1 and TRBJ1-2; no reliable D call. Germline V gene lookup returns CDR1 DFQATT and CDR2 SNEGSKA (reference sequence). V lost 3 bases, J lost 5 bases, and 7 bases lay in between. The CDR3 contains 11 residues. CDR3 sequence reads: CSASAQYGYTF. Here the CDR3 DNA reads TGCAGTGCTAGTGCACAGTATGGCTACACCTTC.

This clone was recorded a few times. The chain uses TRBV7-9 and TRBJ1-1; D is unclear. The CDR3 runs to 12 residues. V was cut by 6 bases and J by 2 bases, with 7 bases left in between. Per germline, CDR1 SEHNR and CDR2 FQNEAQ (reference sequence). The CDR3 sequence is CASSRDNTEAFF. CDR3 DNA: TGTGCCAGCAGTAGAGATAACACTGAAGCTTTCTTT.

The rearrangement joins TRBV7-9 to TRBJ1-6, with unresolved D. Between the trimmed V and J ends, which lost 7 bases and 10 bases, there was a span of 20 bases. From germline, CDR1 is SEHNR and CDR2 FQNEAQ (reference sequence). The CDR3 is 15 amino acids. The CDR3 DNA is TGTGCCAGCACCCTGGATCAGGCAGGCCAGTCACCCCTCCACTTT. The encoded protein is CASTLDQAGQSPLHF.

The rearrangement uses TRBV7-9 and TRBJ2-1; 10 bases map to TRBD1. The CDR3 sequence is 15 residues long. Trimming removed 4 bases from V and 4 bases from J; junction bases left unmatched: 4. CDR1 and CDR2 from the germline V gene are SEHNR and FQNEAQ (reference sequence). Here the CDR3 reads CASSSRQGAYNEQFF. The CDR3 region has the DNA TGTGCCAGCAGCTCCCGACAGGGGGCTTACAATGAGCAGTTCTTC.

This clone was observed once. This chain connects TRBV3-1 (or the pseudogene TRBV3-2) to TRBJ1-1; D gene ambiguous. In germline, CDR1 is LGHDT, CDR2 YNNKEL (reference sequence). Trimming pared 2 bases from V and 0 bases from J, leaving 4 bases between. This CDR3 region has 13 residues. For the CDR3, the DNA is TGTGCCAGCAGCCAACCATTGAACACTGAAGCTTTCTTT. Its protein product is CASSQPLNTEAFF.

The gene calls are TRBV6-5 and TRBJ1-2, with TRBD1 matching over 7 bases. The CDR3 consists of 15 residues. With 8 bases clipped from V and 2 bases from J, the junction kept 11 bases outside the gene matches. Germline values: CDR1 MNHEY, CDR2 SVGAGI. The CDR3 DNA sequence: TGTGCCAGCCACACACCATCCAGGGGGAACTATGGCTACACCTTC. Protein product: CASHTPSRGNYGYTF.

This sequence joins TRBV10-3 and TRBJ1-5; no reliable D call. The CDR3 sequence is 14 residues long. Germline V gene data show CDR1 as ENHRY and CDR2 as SYGVKD. V shed 0 bases and J shed 6 bases, with 9 bases lying between them. CDR3: CAISESGVPQPQHF. CDR3 bases: TGTGCCATCAGTGAGTCCGGGGTCCCTCAGCCCCAGCATTTT.

This sequence joins TRBV30 and TRBJ2-1; 10 nucleotides agree with TRBD2. The V gene's germline CDR1 is GTSNPN and CDR2 SVGIG (reference sequence). The V segment lost 4 bases and the J segment 9 bases; nucleotides outside the gene matches: 9. The CDR3 covers 14 residues. This CDR3 reads CAWTGTSDLGEQFF. CDR3 nucleotides: TGTGCCTGGACTGGGACTAGCGATTTGGGTGAGCAGTTCTTC.

This sequence joins TRBV6-5 and TRBJ1-1; weak D call: TRBD1 (5 bases). V was trimmed by 7 bases and J by 0 bases, leaving 12 bases between them. The length of the CDR3 is 14 residues. Germline values: CDR1 MNHEY, CDR2 SVGAGI. CDR3 sequence: CASTEPGLNTEAFF. In DNA, the CDR3 is TGTGCCAGCACAGAACCAGGGTTGAACACTGAAGCTTTCTTT.

V usage is TRBV3-1 (or the pseudogene TRBV3-2) and J usage is TRBJ1-1; D unclear. The CDR3 runs to 15 residues. Trimming stripped 4 bases from V and 2 bases from J, with 14 bases between. Germline values: CDR1 LGHDT, CDR2 YNNKEL (reference sequence). CDR3 nucleotide sequence: TGTGCCAGCAGCCCCACCTATCCTTCTAACACTGAAGCTTTCTTT. This encodes CASSPTYPSNTEAFF.

This clone was observed once. The V call is TRBV6-1, the J call TRBJ2-2; a weak D match, TRBD1 (5 bases). The germline V gene has CDR1 MNHNS and CDR2 SASEGT. This CDR3 is 16 amino acids long. Trimming took off 3 bases at V and 9 bases at J, with 20 bases between the two ends. The CDR3 sequence is CASSDYMTDPWWELFF. The CDR3 DNA follows: TGTGCCAGCAGTGACTACATGACAGACCCCTGGTGGGAGCTGTTTTTT.

This clone was counted a single time. The chain carries TRBV20-1 and TRBJ2-7, with TRBD2 matching over 7 bases. The germline CDR1 and CDR2 sequences are DFQATT and SNEGSKA (reference sequence). CDR3 length: 14 residues. J lost 2 bases, V lost 3 bases, and 7 bases had no gene match. CDR3 region: CSASDGRPAYEQYF. The CDR3 bases are TGCAGTGCTAGTGACGGGAGGCCAGCCTACGAGCAGTACTTC.

The V call is TRBV6-1, the J call TRBJ2-7; tentative D call: TRBD2 (5 bases). Trimming cost V 2 bases and J 7 bases, with 18 bases left between them. CDR3 length: 15 residues. Germline lookup yields CDR1 MNHNS and CDR2 SASEGT. CDR3 sequence: CASSERLASSGEQYF. The DNA of the CDR3 is TGTGCCAGCAGTGAACGATTAGCCAGCTCGGGGGAGCAGTACTTC.

The rearrangement joins TRBV5-1 to TRBJ1-2, with D maybe TRBD1 (5 bases). CDR1 is SGHRS, CDR2 YFSETQ, per germline. Deletions cut 4 bases from V and 7 bases from J, with 14 bases between. The CDR3 runs 13 residues. The CDR3 DNA is TGCGCCAGCAGCAGTGAGCCAGGGCGTGGCTACACCTTC. Its translation is CASSSEPGRGYTF.

The genes are TRBV25-1 and TRBJ1-2; no clear D. CDR3 length: 15 residues. V lost 5 bases, J lost 5 bases, and 18 bases lay in between. Germline V gene lookup returns CDR1 MGHDK and CDR2 SYGVNS. Here the CDR3 DNA reads TGTGCCAGCAGTTCGTTAAATACAGCCCTATATGGCTACACCTTC. It yields the protein CASSSLNTALYGYTF.

The chain couples TRBV7-2 to TRBJ2-7; D may be TRBD1 (6 bases). This CDR3 contains 16 residues. Per the germline V gene, CDR1 is SGHTA and CDR2 is FQGNSA. The germline V and J ends were trimmed by 5 bases and 6 bases, with 23 bases remaining between them. CDR3 in DNA: TGTGCCAGCAGCGAACAGACAGGTCTTGCTTCGCGCGAGCAGTACTTC. It encodes CASSEQTGLASREQYF.

The chain links TRBV7-2 to TRBJ2-5; D is perhaps TRBD1 (6 bases). The CDR3 covers 16 residues. CDR1 is SGHTA and CDR2 is FQGNSA in the germline V gene. The ends were cut back, 0 bases at V and 4 bases at J, with 15 bases in the middle. The chain's CDR3 is CASSLAGALSLETQYF. CDR3 DNA: TGTGCCAGCAGCTTAGCGGGGGCCCTCTCACTAGAGACCCAGTACTTC.